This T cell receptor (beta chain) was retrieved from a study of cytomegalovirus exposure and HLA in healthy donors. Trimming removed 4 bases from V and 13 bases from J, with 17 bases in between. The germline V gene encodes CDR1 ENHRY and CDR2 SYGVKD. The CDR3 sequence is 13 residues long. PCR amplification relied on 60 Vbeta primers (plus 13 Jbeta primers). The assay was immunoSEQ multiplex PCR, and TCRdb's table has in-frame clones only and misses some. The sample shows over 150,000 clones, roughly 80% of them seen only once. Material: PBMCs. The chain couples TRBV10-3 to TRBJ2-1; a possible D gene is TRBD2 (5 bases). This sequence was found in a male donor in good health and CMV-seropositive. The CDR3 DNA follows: TGTGCCATCAGTGCCTCGGAGGAGGTCGGCCAGTTCTTC. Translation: CAISASEEVGQFF.